This T cell receptor (beta chain) was sequenced for a study of cytomegalovirus exposure and HLA in healthy donors. Study-level points and caveats: Listed as cytomegalovirus-associated were roughly 180 TCR beta chains. A cluster of highly shared sequence variants was likely a sequencing artifact.

This CDR3 comprises 15 residues. V was cut by 5 bases and J by 2 bases, with 10 bases left in between. The V gene's germline CDR1 is MNHNY and CDR2 SVGAGI (reference sequence). The PCR had 60 Vbeta and 13 Jbeta primers. The assay was immunoSEQ multiplex PCR, and TCRdb's table has in-frame clones only and misses some. The table includes about 160,000 clones, roughly 85% detected once. This clone has a handful of counts. Its antigen is unknown. The source of this sequence is a woman aged 45-60 years in good health and CMV-seropositive. Source material: PBMCs. V usage is TRBV6-6 and J usage is TRBJ2-6; possible D gene TRBD1, 5 bases. DNA of the CDR3: TGTGCCAGCAGTCATCAGGGTACTGGGGCCAACGTCCTGACTTTC. Protein sequence: CASSHQGTGANVLTF.